Following are 5 T cell receptor beta chains from one sample sequenced in a study of blood T cell repertoires in COVID-19. TCRdb keeps only in-frame clones here, not all; method: immunoSEQ multiplex PCR. The sample yields about 100,000 clones, about nine tenths seen once. The sample taken for sequencing was peripheral blood. These receptors were obtained from a man aged 45-60 years with acute or convalescent COVID-19.

The gene calls are TRBV12-3 or TRBV12-4 and TRBJ2-1, with 9 bases matching TRBD2. Germline trimming cut 4 bases from V and 16 bases from J; bases unmatched to any gene: 8. The CDR3 loop spans 12 amino acids. CDR3 sequence reads: CASSSRDSGSFF. The CDR3 DNA reads TGTGCCAGCAGTTCACGCGATAGCGGGAGCTTCTTC.

The rearrangement uses TRBV6-1 and TRBJ2-7; no reliable D call. CDR1 and CDR2 (germline): MNHNS, SASEGT. Trimming pared 1 base from V and 0 bases from J, leaving 10 bases between. The CDR3 contains 15 residues. CDR3 nucleotide sequence: TGTGCCAGCAGTGAAGGAGATCCTCGCTCCTACGAGCAGTACTTC. This encodes CASSEGDPRSYEQYF.

The chain joins TRBV14 to TRBJ2-1; TRBD2 aligns across 11 bases. Germline loops: CDR1 SGHDN, CDR2 FVKESK. The CDR3 runs to 21 residues. Losses at the gene ends were 4 bases for V and 7 bases for J; bases not matched to a gene: 24. CDR3 DNA sequence: TGTGCCAGCAGCCCCGGAGTAGGAAGCACTGGGACTAGCGGATTTTCGAATGAGCAGTTCTTC. Translating gives CASSPGVGSTGTSGFSNEQFF. Looking up the rest from reference TRBV14 and TRBJ2-1 gives the full variable domain: EAGVTQFPSHSVIEKGQTVTLRCDPISGHDNLYWYRRVMGKEIKFLLHFVKESKQDESGMPNNRFLAERTGGTYSTLKVQPAELEDSGVYFCASSPGVGSTGTSGFSNEQFFGPGTRLTVL.

V is TRBV30 and J is TRBJ2-5; TRBD2 is a possible D gene (5 bases). CDR3 size: 13 residues. Trimming took off 0 bases at V and 6 bases at J, with 11 bases between the two ends. Germline V gene sequence: CDR1 GTSNPN, CDR2 SVGIG (reference sequence). The CDR3 nucleotides read TGTGCCTGGAGTGTACCTGGGAGAAAGACCCAGTACTTC. It is translated as CAWSVPGRKTQYF. The full variable domain, its missing parts supplied by reference TRBV30 and TRBJ2-5, is SQTIHQWPATLVQPVGSPLSLECTVEGTSNPNLYWYRQAAGRGLQLLFYSVGIGQISSEVPQNLSASRPQDRQFILSSKKLLLSDSGFYLCAWSVPGRKTQYFGPGTRLLVL.

This chain connects TRBV18 to TRBJ1-1; TRBD1 might be the D (5 bases). The germline CDR1 and CDR2 sequences are KGHSH and LQKENI. Trimming removed 6 bases from V and 6 bases from J, with 20 bases in between. The CDR3 is made up of 15 amino acids. CDR3 residues: CASSPQAGRNPEAFF. In nucleotides, the CDR3 is TGTGCCAGCTCCCCTCAGGCAGGGCGTAACCCTGAAGCTTTCTTT.